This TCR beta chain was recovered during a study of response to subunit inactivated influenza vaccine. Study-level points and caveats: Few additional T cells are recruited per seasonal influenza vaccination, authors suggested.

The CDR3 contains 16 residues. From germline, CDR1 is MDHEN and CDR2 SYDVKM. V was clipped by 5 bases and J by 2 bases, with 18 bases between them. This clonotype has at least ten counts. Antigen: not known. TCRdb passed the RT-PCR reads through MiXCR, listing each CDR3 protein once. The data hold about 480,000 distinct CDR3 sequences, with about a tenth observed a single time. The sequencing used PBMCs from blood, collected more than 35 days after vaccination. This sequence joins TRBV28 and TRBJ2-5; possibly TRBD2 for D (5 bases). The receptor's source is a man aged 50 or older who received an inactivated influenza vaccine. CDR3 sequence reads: CASSPIGRTAQETQYF. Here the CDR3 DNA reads TGTGCCAGCAGTCCCATAGGTAGGACTGCTCAAGAGACCCAGTACTTC.